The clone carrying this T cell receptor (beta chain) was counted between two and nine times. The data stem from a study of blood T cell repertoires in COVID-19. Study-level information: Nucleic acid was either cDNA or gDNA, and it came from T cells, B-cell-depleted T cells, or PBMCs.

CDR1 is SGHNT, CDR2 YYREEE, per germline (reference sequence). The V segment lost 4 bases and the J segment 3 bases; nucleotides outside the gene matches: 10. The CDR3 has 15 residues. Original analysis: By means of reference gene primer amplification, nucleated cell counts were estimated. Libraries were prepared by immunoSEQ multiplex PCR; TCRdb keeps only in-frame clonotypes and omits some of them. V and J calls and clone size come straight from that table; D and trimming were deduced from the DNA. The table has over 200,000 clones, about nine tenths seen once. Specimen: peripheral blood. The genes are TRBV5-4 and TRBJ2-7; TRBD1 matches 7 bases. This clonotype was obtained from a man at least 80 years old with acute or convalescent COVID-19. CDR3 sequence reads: CASSGLGGASYEQYF. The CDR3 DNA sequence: TGTGCCAGCAGCGGCTTAGGGGGCGCTAGCTACGAGCAGTACTTC.